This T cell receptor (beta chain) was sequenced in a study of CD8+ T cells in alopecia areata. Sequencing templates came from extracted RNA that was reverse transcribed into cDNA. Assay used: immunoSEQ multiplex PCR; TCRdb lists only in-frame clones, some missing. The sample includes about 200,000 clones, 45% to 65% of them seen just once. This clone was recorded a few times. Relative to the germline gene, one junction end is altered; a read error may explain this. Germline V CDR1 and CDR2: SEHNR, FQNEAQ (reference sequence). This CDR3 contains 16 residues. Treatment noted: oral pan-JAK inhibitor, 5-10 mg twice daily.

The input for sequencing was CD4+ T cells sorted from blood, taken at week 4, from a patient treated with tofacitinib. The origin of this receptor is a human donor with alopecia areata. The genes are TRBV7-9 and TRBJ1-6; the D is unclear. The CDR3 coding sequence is TGTGCCAGCAGCTCCGTAGCGCGGGGTTATACTTCACCCCTCCACTTT. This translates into CASSSVARGYTSPLHF.